This section outlines one T cell receptor (beta chain) sequence together with its context. Original processing notes: The assay estimated nucleated cells by amplifying reference gene primers. Libraries were prepared by immunoSEQ multiplex PCR; TCRdb keeps only in-frame clonotypes and omits some of them. V, J and clone size are those of that table, while D and trimming were read from the DNA. The repertoire holds over 200,000 clones, with about 88% as singletons. The sample originates from a study of blood T cell repertoires in COVID-19. Overall study context: Acute and convalescent COVID-19 samples came from the United States, Italy and Spain. In each case, the material was cDNA or gDNA derived from T cells, B-cell-depleted T cells, or PBMCs.

Trimming cost V 3 bases and J 7 bases; bases outside gene matches: 12. CDR1 is LNHDA and CDR2 is SQIVND in the germline V gene (reference sequence). The CDR3 contains 15 residues. The sequence was collected from a woman between 40 and 55 years old who had recovered from COVID-19. This chain joins TRBV19 and TRBJ2-7, with TRBD2 matching over 7 bases. The sample was peripheral blood. The CDR3 sequence is CASSMGRELVSEQYF. The CDR3 coding sequence is TGTGCCAGTAGTATGGGGAGGGAGTTGGTTTCGGAGCAGTACTTC. Based on the CDR3 plus reference TRBV19 and TRBJ2-7, the full variable domain is DGGITQSPKYLFRKEGQNVTLSCEQNLNHDAMYWYRQDPGQGLRLIYYSQIVNDFQKGDIAEGYSVSREKKESFPLTVTSAQKNPTAFYLCASSMGRELVSEQYFGPGTRLTVT.